This TCR beta chain is drawn from a study of tumor-infiltrating lymphocytes in primary liver carcinoma (dated 2017 in TCRdb). About the study as a whole: The five patients, three men and two women aged 30 to 69 years, had hepatocellular carcinoma (four) or combined HCC and intrahepatic cholangiocarcinoma (one). The five patients had tumors staged T1-T3 N0M0, with maximum diameters ranging from roughly 4.2 to 10 cm. Samples yielded roughly 3.5 to 7.13 million productive TCRbeta reads; read depth did not differ significantly between tissue types. Across five regions of each liver tumor, along with adjacent normal tissue and blood, the study brought together TCRbeta repertoire sequencing, expression microarrays and whole-exome sequencing. A total of about 35 specimens from 5 patients went through TCRbeta repertoire sequencing, namely 25 tumor regions, 5 adjacent noncancerous liver tissues and 5 peripheral blood samples. The roughly 25 tumor region samples were profiled with Agilent mRNA microarrays so that TCRbeta repertoire diversity could be related to the local molecular phenotype. Repertoires from technical replicates were highly reproducible, with mean shared-clone rates around 0.89 and correlation coefficients above 0.95. Broad study findings and their caveats: Comparison of CD4+ and CD8+ T cell repertoires was precluded by the use of bulk unsorted samples. Only about 7-24% of top clones were present in all five regions of a tumor, suggesting spatial heterogeneity of tumor-infiltrating T cells. Compared with blood, tumors had a significantly larger share of the repertoire taken up by the top 250 clones (p = 0.039). Only five patients were included in the study, and the authors note that the findings should be validated in a larger study. Because sequencing covered only the TCR beta chain and unpaired alpha chains were not captured, true repertoire diversity is likely underestimated. Repertoire overlap was higher between tumor regions (mean approximately 36%) than tumor-adjacent (around 17%) or tumor-blood (approximately 15%) pairs, consistent with antigen-driven expansion.

TCRbeta-specific cDNA was reverse-transcribed from approximately 0.5 ug total RNA using a constant-region primer and ProtoScript II reverse transcriptase. The TCRbeta libraries were prepared through three rounds of nested multiplex PCR following a slightly modified ARM-PCR procedure. Each of the first two PCR rounds ran for around 11 cycles using multiplex TRBV1-TRBV30 forward primers together with a Cbeta reverse primer. A final 25-cycle PCR with Deep VentR polymerase added sample barcodes and Illumina adapters. Before sequencing, amplicons between 200 and 500 bp were purified from gel using a QIAquick gel extraction kit. TCRbeta amplicons were sequenced on an Illumina HiSeq 2500 with 250-bp paired-end reads. Per the original workflow: Reads were quality-trimmed with Trimmomatic v0.33, and paired reads were merged with FLASH v1.2.11 to recover full CDR3 sequences. V, D and J germline segments were assigned to the rearranged TCRbeta sequences by MiGEC v1.2.1b. Clonotype statistics, along with Shannon-Wiener diversity indices, were calculated using VDJtools v1.0.0. Except for diversity analysis, only the 250 most abundant clonotypes of each sample were used in subsequent analyses to reduce sampling bias. TCRdb's own reprocessing of the public reads used fastp at Q25 and MiXCR and kept productive beta chains. Rows are combined by CDR3 protein, so each entry shows the most common genes and DNA. The V and J calls shown here were made by TCRdb, not taken from the authors' results. For this sample there are some 21,000 distinct CDR3 sequences; 75% to 80% appear just once. The top ten clones comprise just under 40% of the sample.

Without any cell sorting, total RNA and DNA were extracted together from around 18-30 mg of bulk tissue using the AllPrep DNA/RNA mini kit. Between late 2015 and early 2016, roughly five patients in China with histopathologically diagnosed primary liver carcinoma had their tumors surgically resected. Chronic HBV infection was present in the patients, and the patients were treatment-naive at sampling. Each tumor was sampled at five spatially separated regions: the superior, inferior, left-lateral and right-lateral poles and the tumor centre. More than 90% viable tumor cells were found by histology in every tumor sample. Fresh tumor and adjacent tissue pieces were bisected; one half was stored in RNAlater at -80°C, the other sent for histology. The junction shows trimming of 7 bases on V and 7 bases on J, plus 22 bases between the germline ends. CDR1 and CDR2, looked up from the germline V gene, are SQVTM and ANQGSEA. Including cysteine and phenylalanine, the CDR3 has 14 amino acids. Only the CDR3 portion is preserved as DNA: 42 bases, with reading frame beginning at the first base.

In this sample, this clonotype turned up once. The antigen it recognizes is unknown. No much larger clone is present one base from it, and per-base qualities are unavailable. A single read makes a weak case. This clonotype was obtained from a woman aged 25 to 39 with primary liver carcinoma and hepatitis B virus infection. Recombination joined TRBV29-1 with TRBJ1-2; perhaps TRBD1 is the D gene, with 6 bases matching. The sample taken for sequencing was liver tumor tissue from sampling region 1. The meaning of the sample's cell subset or site label: tumor region T1, superior pole. The CDR3 protein: CSGADTGRTGGYTF. The bases are TGCAGCGGTGCGGATACAGGGAGGACGGGTGGCTACACCTTC.